The 10 T cell receptor beta chains presented below share a single source sample, sequenced in a study of T-cell memory formation after mild COVID-19. TCRdb reprocessed the 5' RACE reads via MiXCR and lists one record per CDR3 protein. Here the sample spans 400,000 to 450,000 distinct CDR3 sequences, around 17% being singletons. Sequencing was performed on PBMCs or a T cell subset sorted from them (not recorded which). These TCRs come from a man aged 18 to 30 who had mild COVID-19 (a few samples of this study predate the infection). Cell type and time point are not known.

This clonotype was counted between two and nine times. The genes are TRBV29-1 and TRBJ2-3; D gene uncertain. This CDR3 comprises 16 residues. V was trimmed by 7 bases and J by 0 bases, leaving 20 bases between them. Germline V gene sequence: CDR1 SQVTM, CDR2 ANQGSEA. CDR3: CSAWAASRVSTDTQYF. The CDR3 nucleotides are TGCAGCGCCTGGGCAGCCTCCAGAGTAAGCACAGATACGCAGTATTTT.

V gene TRBV7-2 combines with J gene TRBJ2-3, with 7 bases that match TRBD2. CDR3 length: 15 residues. From germline, CDR1 is SGHTA and CDR2 FQGNSA. Trimming cost V 3 bases and J 4 bases; bases outside gene matches: 7. CDR3 bases: TGTGCCAGCAGCTTCAGTGTCGCGGGGGCAGATACGCAGTATTTT. Translated, it gives CASSFSVAGADTQYF.

This clonotype appeared a few times. The J gene is TRBJ2-7, the V gene TRBV7-8; 10 bases map to TRBD1. This CDR3 contains 15 residues. The trim removed 2 bases at V and 2 bases at J, leaving 3 bases unmatched. In germline, CDR1 is SGHVS, CDR2 FQNEAQ. CDR3 sequence (DNA): TGTGCCAGCAGCTTATATGGGACAGGGGCCTACGAGCAGTACGTC. Translated: CASSLYGTGAYEQYV.

This clonotype showed up just a few times. The genes are TRBV5-1 and TRBJ2-5; TRBD1 agrees at 7 bases. Germline lookup yields CDR1 SGHRS and CDR2 YFSETQ. V lost 3 bases to trimming and J lost 3 bases; unmatched junction nucleotides: 2. The CDR3 spans 13 residues. The DNA for the CDR3 is TGCGCCAGCAGCTATGGGACAGAAGAGACCCAGTACTTC. Encoded protein: CASSYGTEETQYF.

In this sample, this clonotype turned up a few times. CDR3 nucleotides: TGTGCCAGCAGGGGGTACGATGACACTGAAGCTTTCTTT. As protein: CASRGYDDTEAFF. The rearrangement uses TRBV6-1 and TRBJ1-1; D gene ambiguous. Germline lookup yields CDR1 MNHNS and CDR2 SASEGT. V dropped 6 bases and J dropped 3 bases, with 11 bases sitting between them. The CDR3 spans 13 residues.

This sequence joins TRBV6-2 or TRBV6-3 and TRBJ2-2; TRBD2 agrees at 13 bases. The germline V gene has CDR1 MNHEY and CDR2 SVGEGT. The trim removed 7 bases at V and 0 bases at J, leaving 2 bases unmatched. This CDR3 spans 16 amino acids. The CDR3 spells CASMGLAGSNTGELFF. As DNA, the CDR3 is TGTGCCAGCATGGGACTAGCGGGGTCGAACACCGGGGAGCTGTTTTTT.

The chain employs TRBV7-9 and TRBJ2-1; D is unresolved. CDR1 and CDR2 (germline): SEHNR, FQNEAQ (reference sequence). Trimming stripped 4 bases from V and 8 bases from J, with 9 bases between. The CDR3 spans 12 residues. The CDR3 spells CASSSMGYEQFF. The CDR3 bases are TGTGCCAGCAGCTCGATGGGATATGAGCAGTTCTTC. The full variable domain, with the rest looked up from reference TRBV7-9 and TRBJ2-1, is DTGVSQNPRHKITKRGQNVTFRCDPISEHNRLYWYRQTLGQGPEFLTYFQNEAQLEKSRLLSDRFSAERPKGSFSTLEIQRTEQGDSAMYLCASSSMGYEQFFGPGTRLTVL.

The chain uses TRBV11-2 and TRBJ2-1, with TRBD2 as a possible D gene (6 bases). The CDR3 sequence is 13 residues long. Per the germline V gene, CDR1 is SGHAT and CDR2 is FQNNGV. Trimming removed 6 bases at V and 8 bases at J, with 14 bases between. The CDR3 sequence is CASRKLANHEQFF. The DNA of the CDR3 is TGTGCCAGCAGAAAACTAGCTAACCATGAGCAGTTCTTC. Complete variable domain (other parts from reference TRBV11-2 and TRBJ2-1): EAGVAQSPRYKIIEKRQSVAFWCNPISGHATLYWYQQILGQGPKLLIQFQNNGVVDDSQLPKDRFSAERLKGVDSTLKIQPAKLEDSAVYLCASRKLANHEQFFGPGTRLTVL.

This clonotype was seen a handful of times. The CDR3 DNA sequence: TGCGCCAGCAGCCACCTGGGACAGGGGGCATCAAGCACGCAGTATTTT. Amino acid sequence: CASSHLGQGASSTQYF. The gene calls are TRBV4-3 and TRBJ2-3; 12 nucleotides match TRBD1. With V trimmed by 3 bases and J by 9 bases, 10 bases remained unmatched. CDR3 size: 16 residues. Per germline, CDR1 LGHNA and CDR2 YSLEER.

V usage is TRBV28 and J usage is TRBJ1-6; D gene uncertain. The germline CDR1 and CDR2 sequences are MDHEN and SYDVKM. Trimming cost V 5 bases and J 7 bases, with 12 bases left between them. CDR3 length: 14 amino acids. In DNA, the CDR3 is TGTGCCAGCAGTCGCTCGGCCCTAAATTCACCCCTCCACTTT. Translated: CASSRSALNSPLHF.